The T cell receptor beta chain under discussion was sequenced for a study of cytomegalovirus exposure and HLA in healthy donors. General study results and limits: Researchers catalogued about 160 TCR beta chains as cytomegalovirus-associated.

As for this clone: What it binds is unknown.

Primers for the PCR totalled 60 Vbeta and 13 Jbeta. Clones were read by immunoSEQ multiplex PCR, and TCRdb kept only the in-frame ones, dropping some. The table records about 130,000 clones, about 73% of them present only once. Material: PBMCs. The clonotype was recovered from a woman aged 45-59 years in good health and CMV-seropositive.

CDR3 in DNA: TGTGCCAGCAGTGAAGAGACAGGTCCGGACATTCAGTACTTC. It specifies CASSEETGPDIQYF. V is TRBV6-1 and J is TRBJ2-4; TRBD1 might be the D (6 bases). With 1 base removed from V and 8 bases from J, the gap between germline ends came to 12 bases. There are 14 residues in the CDR3. Germline assignment: CDR1 MNHNS and CDR2 SASEGT.